These T cell receptor beta chains were read from a single sample in a study of shared clonotypes between healthy human individuals. Sequencing was performed with immunoSEQ multiplex PCR; in TCRdb, only in-frame clones are kept and a portion is missing. Altogether over a million clones are present, roughly 96% being singletons, with the ten largest covering roughly 1.2%. Sequenced material: naive CD4+ T cells sorted from blood. These receptors all come from a young man in good health. Both conserved end residues are part of each CDR3. A D gene is named only where the DNA matches it firmly. Clone size appears in some rows only: once, few, many, or a class for an expanded clone.

d_call,v_call,j_call,clone_size,cdr3_aa,cdr3_nt
.,TRBV9,TRBJ2-1,.,CASSVMTGLLYNEQFF,TGTGCCAGCAGCGTAATGACGGGCCTCCTCTACAATGAGCAGTTCTTC
TRBD2,TRBV6-1,TRBJ2-1,.,CAGSPGLAGGQGQFF,TGTGCCGGTTCTCCTGGACTAGCGGGAGGGCAGGGGCAGTTCTTC
.,TRBV29-1,TRBJ1-3,.,CSVRQGTDTIYF,TGCAGCGTCAGGCAGGGGACGGACACCATATATTTT
TRBD2,TRBV27,TRBJ2-1,.,CASSLPGLADYNEQFF,TGTGCCAGCAGTCTCCCGGGACTAGCGGACTACAATGAGCAGTTCTTC
.,TRBV7-2,TRBJ2-3,.,CASSLEQVLDTQYF,TGTGCCAGCAGCTTAGAACAAGTCCTGGATACGCAGTATTTT
.,TRBV9,TRBJ1-2,.,CASSVAALAGSSGYTF,TGTGCCAGCAGCGTAGCTGCCCTTGCAGGATCATCTGGCTACACCTTC
TRBD1,TRBV14,TRBJ2-7,.,CASSPRDRFFYEQYF,TGTGCCAGCAGCCCCCGGGACAGGTTTTTCTACGAGCAGTACTTC
.,TRBV5-4,TRBJ2-7,once,CASSPPVGDEQYF,TGTGCCAGCAGCCCCCCCGTGGGGGACGAGCAGTACTTC
TRBD2,TRBV7-2,TRBJ2-1,.,CASSLHSSGPDNEQFF,TGTGCCAGCAGCTTACACTCTAGCGGCCCGGACAATGAGCAGTTCTTC
TRBD1,TRBV6-6,TRBJ1-2,.,CASSTSGGSGYGYTF,TGTGCCAGCAGTACCTCAGGGGGTTCTGGCTATGGCTACACCTTC
TRBD1,TRBV5-1,TRBJ1-3,.,CASSSRTGVGNTIYF,TGCGCCAGCAGCTCGCGGACAGGGGTTGGAAACACCATATATTTT
TRBD1,TRBV5-1,TRBJ2-5,.,CASSWDSQETQYF,TGCGCCAGCAGTTGGGACAGCCAAGAGACCCAGTACTTC
TRBD2,TRBV6-5,TRBJ2-2,.,CASSYSIGGDTGELFF,TGTGCCAGCAGTTACTCGATTGGGGGGGACACCGGGGAGCTGTTTTTT
.,TRBV7-2,TRBJ1-1,.,CASSYDLNTEAFF,TGTGCCAGCAGCTACGACCTGAACACTGAAGCTTTCTTT
.,TRBV5-1,TRBJ2-1,.,CASSLGDLNYNEQFF,TGCGCCAGCAGTCTGGGGGACCTTAACTACAATGAGCAGTTCTTC
.,TRBV5-1,TRBJ2-2,.,CASLLALGAGELFF,TGCGCCAGCCTCTTAGCGCTTGGGGCCGGGGAGCTGTTTTTT
TRBD2,TRBV11-2,TRBJ2-2,.,CASSSREGSGELFF,TGTGCCAGCAGCTCGCGGGAGGGCAGCGGGGAGCTGTTTTTT
.,TRBV19,TRBJ1-3,.,CASSILLGNTIYF,TGTGCCAGTAGTATCCTCCTCGGAAACACCATATATTTT
.,TRBV27,TRBJ1-3,.,CASSFSGVGNTIYF,TGTGCCAGCAGTTTCTCAGGGGTAGGAAACACCATATATTTT
TRBD1,TRBV18,TRBJ2-1,.,CASSHGTGNEQFF,TGTGCCAGCTCACACGGGACAGGGAATGAGCAGTTCTTC
.,TRBV11-2,TRBJ1-2,.,CASSLGGDLFYGYTF,TGTGCCAGCAGCTTAGGGGGTGATCTCTTTTATGGCTACACCTTC
TRBD1,TRBV7-6,TRBJ2-3,.,CASSSDRGLMDTQYF,TGTGCCAGCAGCTCGGACAGGGGGCTGATGGATACGCAGTATTTT
.,TRBV28,TRBJ2-7,.,CASSPPSLPTYEQYF,TGTGCCAGCAGTCCCCCTTCTCTTCCTACCTACGAGCAGTACTTC
.,TRBV18,TRBJ2-1,.,CASSPNEVTYNEQFF,TGTGCCAGCTCTCCGAACGAAGTAACATACAATGAGCAGTTCTTC
.,TRBV19,TRBJ1-5,.,CASTRGNQPQHF,TGTGCCAGTACTAGGGGGAATCAGCCCCAGCATTTT
.,TRBV15,TRBJ2-1,.,CATSPPGRMRVGRDSHQYNEQFF,TGTGCCACCAGCCCTCCGGGACGGATGCGCGTCGGGAGAGACTCTCACCAATACAATGAGCAGTTCTTC
.,TRBV6-5,TRBJ2-7,.,CASQPAGSNSYEQYF,TGTGCCAGCCAACCTGCGGGCAGCAACTCCTACGAGCAGTACTTC
.,TRBV30,TRBJ1-4,.,CAWSVPRAEATNEKLFF,TGTGCCTGGAGTGTACCCCGGGCGGAGGCAACTAATGAAAAACTGTTTTTT
.,TRBV7-7,TRBJ1-4,.,CASSPTESNEKLFF,TGTGCCAGCAGCCCGACAGAATCTAATGAAAAACTGTTTTTT
TRBD2,TRBV7-2,TRBJ2-1,.,CASTKAGLESNEQFF,TGTGCCAGCACTAAAGCGGGACTAGAATCCAATGAGCAGTTCTTC
.,TRBV19,TRBJ2-4,.,CASSIGIANIQYF,TGTGCCAGTAGTATTGGCATTGCGAACATTCAGTACTTC
TRBD1,TRBV14,TRBJ1-1,.,CASSQRSFQGVEAFF,TGTGCCAGCAGCCAAAGAAGCTTCCAGGGGGTTGAAGCTTTCTTT
.,TRBV18,TRBJ1-5,.,CATSEGGKPQHF,TGTGCCACTTCAGAAGGCGGGAAGCCCCAGCATTTT
.,TRBV9,TRBJ1-4,.,CASSVGFGGAAEKLFF,TGTGCCAGCAGCGTGGGGTTTGGAGGGGCAGCCGAAAAACTGTTTTTT
TRBD2,TRBV14,TRBJ2-7,.,CASSQGVLAGEHEQYF,TGTGCCAGCAGTCAAGGGGTACTAGCGGGAGAACACGAGCAGTACTTC
.,TRBV6-5,TRBJ2-7,.,CASSYADSSYEQYF,TGTGCCAGCAGTTATGCGGACAGCTCCTACGAGCAGTACTTC
.,TRBV18,TRBJ2-4,.,CASSPAGESSIQYF,TGTGCCAGCTCACCGGCCGGGGAAAGCTCCATTCAGTACTTC
.,TRBV20-1,TRBJ2-1,.,CSASRNEQFF,TGCAGTGCTAGCCGCAATGAGCAGTTCTTC
.,TRBV5-1,TRBJ2-1,.,CASSLISGDEQFF,TGCGCCAGCAGCTTGATCAGTGGCGATGAGCAGTTCTTC
.,TRBV5-8,TRBJ1-5,.,CASSLPSWIGNSNQPQHF,TGTGCCAGCAGCTTGCCCTCCTGGATAGGTAATAGCAATCAGCCCCAGCATTTT
TRBD2,TRBV5-1,TRBJ2-7,.,CASSLVAGGNEQYF,TGCGCCAGCAGCTTGGTAGCGGGAGGGAACGAGCAGTACTTC
.,TRBV11-2,TRBJ2-5,once,CASSSPGGGKGGETQYF,TGTGCCAGCAGCTCCCCAGGAGGCGGGAAGGGCGGAGAGACCCAGTACTTC
.,TRBV6-1,TRBJ1-5,.,CASKGGNNQPQHF,TGTGCCAGCAAGGGAGGGAACAATCAGCCCCAGCATTTT
.,TRBV6-5,TRBJ2-7,.,CASSYRVSGDVYEQYF,TGTGCCAGCAGTTACCGGGTCTCGGGGGACGTCTACGAGCAGTACTTC
TRBD2,TRBV29-1,TRBJ2-3,.,CSGKLAGAADTQYF,TGCAGCGGGAAACTAGCGGGAGCGGCAGATACGCAGTATTTT
.,TRBV5-1,TRBJ2-3,once,CASSPPLRGTDTQYF,TGCGCCAGCAGCCCTCCCCTCAGGGGCACAGATACGCAGTATTTT
.,TRBV10-3,TRBJ1-2,.,CAISESVEANYGYTF,TGTGCCATCAGTGAGTCAGTGGAGGCTAACTATGGCTACACCTTC
.,TRBV18,TRBJ1-4,.,CASSSRAVEKLFF,TGTGCCAGCTCATCAAGGGCTGTTGAAAAACTGTTTTTT
.,TRBV15,TRBJ2-4,.,CATSRVKGERVKNIQYF,TGTGCCACCAGCAGAGTAAAGGGCGAGAGGGTCAAAAACATTCAGTACTTC
TRBD1,TRBV7-2,TRBJ2-5,.,CASSLARDREETQYF,TGTGCCAGCAGCTTAGCCCGGGACAGGGAGGAGACCCAGTACTTC
.,TRBV9,TRBJ1-2,.,CASSLHDNYGYTF,TGTGCCAGCAGCTTACATGACAACTATGGCTACACCTTC
.,TRBV4-1,TRBJ2-1,.,CASSPPGGSPYNEQFF,TGCGCCAGCAGCCCCCCTGGGGGCAGCCCCTACAATGAGCAGTTCTTC
.,TRBV11-2,TRBJ2-5,.,CASSFVTGGGQETQYF,TGTGCCAGCAGCTTTGTGACAGGCGGGGGCCAAGAGACCCAGTACTTC
.,TRBV18,TRBJ2-7,.,CASSPRGFSSLSYEQYF,TGTGCCAGCTCACCACGGGGATTTTCCTCCCTCTCCTACGAGCAGTACTTC
TRBD2,TRBV18,TRBJ2-7,.,CASSPPLWGLAGNYEQYF,TGTGCCAGCTCACCCCCGTTGTGGGGGTTAGCGGGAAACTACGAGCAGTACTTC
.,TRBV4-1,TRBJ1-3,once,CASSQVPWGAPGNTIYF,TGCGCCAGCAGCCAAGTTCCGTGGGGGGCGCCGGGAAACACCATATATTTT
TRBD1,TRBV10-1,TRBJ2-2,.,CATQTGSTGELFF,TGCGCCACCCAGACAGGGTCCACCGGGGAGCTGTTTTTT